These T cell receptor beta chains were read from a single sample in a study of blood T cell repertoires in COVID-19. The table came from immunoSEQ multiplex PCR; TCRdb's copy has only in-frame clones and leaves some out. The sample has 120,000 or so clones; roughly 85% are singletons. The sequenced material came from peripheral blood. The origin of the receptors is a woman older than 75 with acute or convalescent COVID-19. Both conserved end residues are part of each CDR3. The order of the fields is CDR3 protein, CDR3 DNA, V gene, clone size, D gene, J gene. D genes are given only for firm matches. Size is omitted from some rows. Given values are once, few, many or a class for expanded clones.

CDR3: CASSSRRAGLDTEAFF; DNA: TGTGCCAGCAGTTCCCGCCGAGCGGGGTTGGACACTGAAGCTTTCTTT; V: TRBV28; size: .; D: .; J: TRBJ1-1
CDR3: CASSLISLAGSNTGELFF; DNA: TGTGCCAGCAGCTTAATATCACTAGCGGGGTCGAACACCGGGGAGCTGTTTTTT; V: TRBV7-2; size: few; D: TRBD2; J: TRBJ2-2
CDR3: CASSNEASVEQETQYF; DNA: TGTGCCAGCAGCAACGAGGCCTCCGTAGAACAAGAGACCCAGTACTTC; V: TRBV21-1; size: .; D: .; J: TRBJ2-5
CDR3: CASSPTGQGAFGNTIYF; DNA: TGTGCCAGCTCACCAACGGGACAGGGGGCATTTGGAAACACCATATATTTT; V: TRBV18; size: once; D: TRBD1; J: TRBJ1-3
CDR3: CASSRTGIRETQYF; DNA: TGCGCCAGCAGTCGTACAGGGATAAGAGAGACCCAGTACTTC; V: TRBV10-2; size: .; D: .; J: TRBJ2-5
CDR3: CASSLAGSRQGARGYTF; DNA: TGTGCCAGCAGCTTGGCTGGGTCTCGGCAGGGGGCTCGTGGCTACACCTTC; V: TRBV5-4; size: .; D: TRBD1; J: TRBJ1-2
CDR3: CASTTGPYEQYF; DNA: TGTGCCAGCACCACAGGGCCCTACGAGCAGTACTTC; V: TRBV6-6; size: .; D: .; J: TRBJ2-7
CDR3: CASSLQGWQPQHF; DNA: TGTGCCAGCAGCTTACAGGGCTGGCAGCCCCAGCATTTT; V: TRBV27; size: few; D: .; J: TRBJ1-5
CDR3: CASSLTDTDTQYF; DNA: TGCGCCAGCAGCTTGACAGACACAGATACGCAGTATTTT; V: TRBV5-1; size: .; D: .; J: TRBJ2-3
CDR3: CAISSAQGLTNTGELFF; DNA: TGTGCCATCAGTAGCGCCCAGGGACTTACGAACACCGGGGAGCTGTTTTTT; V: TRBV10-3; size: .; D: .; J: TRBJ2-2
CDR3: CSASETASTEAFF; DNA: TGCAGTGCTAGTGAGACTGCCAGCACTGAAGCTTTCTTT; V: TRBV20-1; size: .; D: .; J: TRBJ1-1
CDR3: CASSYGELMNTEAFF; DNA: TGTGCCAGCAGCTACGGGGAACTTATGAACACTGAAGCTTTCTTT; V: TRBV5-4; size: .; D: .; J: TRBJ1-1
CDR3: CASSQEYQPQHF; DNA: TGTGCCAGCAGCCAAGAGTATCAGCCCCAGCATTTT; V: TRBV7-9; size: .; D: .; J: TRBJ1-5
CDR3: CASTQDKNTEAFF; DNA: TGTGCCAGCACCCAGGACAAGAACACTGAAGCTTTCTTT; V: TRBV2; size: .; D: .; J: TRBJ1-1
CDR3: CASSDRGLDRDTQYF; DNA: TGTGCCAGCAGTGACCGTGGACTAGATCGGGATACGCAGTATTTT; V: TRBV6-4; size: .; D: TRBD2; J: TRBJ2-3
CDR3: CASSFRKSGANVLTF; DNA: TGTGCCAGCAGCTTCAGGAAATCTGGGGCCAACGTCCTGACTTTC; V: TRBV7-2; size: .; D: .; J: TRBJ2-6
CDR3: CASSRGSRQTHQPQHF; DNA: TGTGCCTCCTCACGGGGGTCGCGGCAGACCCATCAGCCCCAGCATTTT; V: TRBV27; size: .; D: .; J: TRBJ1-5
CDR3: CASNRDSSKNIQYF; DNA: TGTGCCAGTAACAGGGACAGTTCCAAAAACATTCAGTACTTC; V: TRBV19; size: few; D: TRBD1; J: TRBJ2-4
CDR3: CASTPQDSRAYGYTF; DNA: TGTGCCAGTACCCCACAGGACAGCCGGGCCTATGGCTACACCTTC; V: TRBV19; size: .; D: .; J: TRBJ1-2
CDR3: CASSSRDSGYTF; DNA: TGTGCCAGCAGTTCCCGGGACAGCGGCTACACCTTC; V: TRBV11-2; size: .; D: TRBD1; J: TRBJ1-2
CDR3: CSVEYGRGGSYNEQFF; DNA: TGCAGCGTTGAGTATGGGCGCGGGGGGTCATACAATGAGCAGTTCTTC; V: TRBV29-1; size: once; D: TRBD2; J: TRBJ2-1
CDR3: CASSQETGFLF; DNA: TGTGCCAGCAGCCAAGAAACAGGGTTCCTCTTC; V: TRBV3-1/TRBV3-2; size: .; D: .; J: TRBJ2-1
CDR3: CASSWDRNYGYTF; DNA: TGTGCCAGCAGCTGGGACAGAAACTATGGCTACACCTTC; V: TRBV7-2; size: .; D: TRBD1; J: TRBJ1-2
CDR3: CASSAQGAREETQYF; DNA: TGTGCCAGCAGCGCACAGGGGGCTAGGGAAGAGACCCAGTACTTC; V: TRBV9; size: .; D: TRBD1; J: TRBJ2-5
CDR3: CASSPAGRGSYEQYF; DNA: TGTGCCAGCAGCCCTGCCGGTAGGGGTTCCTACGAGCAGTACTTC; V: TRBV14; size: .; D: .; J: TRBJ2-7
CDR3: CASSLLPGGQETQYF; DNA: TGTGCCAGCAGCTTACTGCCCGGGGGCCAAGAGACCCAGTACTTC; V: TRBV11-2; size: .; D: .; J: TRBJ2-5
CDR3: CASSYGGGSGGSYGYTF; DNA: TGTGCCAGCAGCTATGGGGGAGGGTCCGGCGGGAGTTATGGCTACACCTTC; V: TRBV7-2; size: .; D: .; J: TRBJ1-2